The next 21 T cell receptor beta chains were all read from a single sample in a study of control samples from healthy donors and cancer patients. Libraries were prepared by immunoSEQ multiplex PCR; TCRdb keeps only in-frame clonotypes and omits some of them. In the table there are approximately 150,000 clones, nearly 90% of which are singletons. The sequenced sample consisted of PBMCs. The receptors were gathered from a man aged 45-65 years with head and neck cancer.

The chain employs TRBV5-1 and TRBJ1-2; D might be TRBD1 (5 bases). The CDR3 is 15 amino acids. Germline values: CDR1 SGHRS, CDR2 YFSETQ. The germline V and J ends were trimmed by 0 bases and 3 bases, with 12 bases remaining between them. This CDR3 is CASSLEAGRDYGYTF. The CDR3 DNA sequence: TGCGCCAGCAGCTTGGAGGCAGGGCGGGACTATGGCTACACCTTC.

The chain has TRBV12-3 or TRBV12-4 and TRBJ1-5; D may be TRBD1 (5 bases). V was trimmed by 3 bases and J by 7 bases, leaving 7 bases between them. The CDR3 covers 12 residues. The CDR3 here is CASSFGGQPQHF. DNA of the CDR3: TGTGCCAGCAGTTTTGGGGGACAGCCCCAGCATTTT.

This clone appeared a single time. The CDR3, as DNA: TGTGCCAGCAGCTATACTACAGGGGGCGCGACGTACGAGCAGTACTTC. Translated: CASSYTTGGATYEQYF. The J gene is TRBJ2-7, the V gene TRBV28, with 9 bases lining up with TRBD1. There are 16 residues in the CDR3. Looked up from germline, CDR1 is MDHEN and CDR2 is SYDVKM. V shed 6 bases and J 4 bases; nucleotides not matched to a gene: 13.

The rearrangement joins TRBV5-8 to TRBJ1-5; TRBD1 aligns across 10 bases. J was trimmed by 0 bases and V by 2 bases; bases with no gene match: 5. This CDR3 region has 17 residues. Germline assignment: CDR1 SGHTS and CDR2 YDEGEE. The CDR3: CASSLGTGAYSNQPQHF. In nucleotides, the CDR3 is TGTGCCAGCAGCTTAGGGACAGGGGCTTATAGCAATCAGCCCCAGCATTTT.

The chain employs TRBV5-1 and TRBJ1-3; tentative D call: TRBD1 (5 bases). The V end was cut by 4 bases, the J end by 0 bases, with 17 bases between. Germline CDR1 is SGHRS and CDR2 is YFSETQ. The CDR3 runs 17 residues. CDR3 nucleotide sequence: TGCGCCAGCAGCATCTCCGGGACCTTGAGCTCTGGAAACACCATATATTTT. This gives the protein CASSISGTLSSGNTIYF. Full variable domain (missing parts from reference TRBV5-1 and TRBJ1-3): KAGVTQTPRYLIKTRGQQVTLSCSPISGHRSVSWYQQTPGQGLQFLFEYFSETQRNKGNFPGRFSGRQFSNSRSEMNVSTLELGDSALYLCASSISGTLSSGNTIYFGEGSWLTVV.

V usage is TRBV30 and J usage is TRBJ2-1; the match to TRBD2 covers 8 bases. J lost 7 bases, V lost 3 bases, and 11 bases had no gene match. Germline V gene sequence: CDR1 GTSNPN, CDR2 SVGIG (reference sequence). CDR3 length equals 15 residues. The DNA of the CDR3 is TGTGCCTGGAGGCAGGGTGTACTAGCGGTTAATGAGCAGTTCTTC. Translating gives CAWRQGVLAVNEQFF.

The chain couples TRBV20-1 to TRBJ2-1; D unresolved. Between the trimmed V and J ends, which lost 8 bases and 8 bases, there was a span of 4 bases. The CDR3 has 8 amino acids. Per the germline V gene, CDR1 is DFQATT and CDR2 is SNEGSKA (reference sequence). The CDR3 DNA sequence: TGCAGTTGCGATGAGCAGTTCTTC. Protein sequence: CSCDEQFF.

Regarding this clone: The same CDR3 can be traced to other DNA sequences in this sample. This chain joins TRBV4-1 and TRBJ1-5; tentative D call: TRBD1 (5 bases). The CDR3 runs to 16 residues. Trimming removed 1 base from V and 0 bases from J, with 10 bases in between. In germline, CDR1 is MGHRA, CDR2 YSYEKL. The chain's CDR3 is CASSQGDGDSNQPQHF. CDR3 sequence (DNA): TGCGCCAGCAGCCAAGGGGACGGAGATAGCAATCAGCCCCAGCATTTT.

The J gene is TRBJ2-3, the V gene TRBV11-2; D remains unclear. The CDR3 spans 12 residues. Germline lookup yields CDR1 SGHAT and CDR2 FQNNGV. V lost 4 bases to trimming and J lost 4 bases, with 6 bases between them. The DNA for the CDR3 is TGTGCCAGCAGCTGGTGGGCAGATACGCAGTATTTT. The encoded protein is CASSWWADTQYF.

CDR3 DNA sequence: TGTGCCAGCAGCTTATGGCCTTCCAACTACGAGCAGTACTTC. Protein sequence: CASSLWPSNYEQYF. The chain carries TRBV11-2 and TRBJ2-7; unclear D gene. V lost 2 bases to trimming and J lost 3 bases, with 11 bases between them. Germline CDR1 and CDR2: SGHAT and FQNNGV. The CDR3 is 14 residues long.

The chain has TRBV27 and TRBJ1-5; perhaps TRBD1 as D (5 bases). Germline values: CDR1 MNHEY, CDR2 SMNVEV (reference sequence). The CDR3 has 13 residues. V lost 7 bases, J lost 4 bases, and 11 bases lay in between. As DNA, the CDR3 is TGTGCCAGCACAACAGGTTTAAATCAGCCCCAGCATTTT. This gives the protein CASTTGLNQPQHF.

The rearrangement joins TRBV30 to TRBJ2-6, with 7 nucleotides matching TRBD1. The CDR3 length is 15 residues. The J segment lost 2 bases and the V segment lost 7 bases, leaving 8 bases of the junction unmatched. Germline CDR1 reads GTSNPN; CDR2 reads SVGIG (reference sequence). CDR3 nucleotide sequence: TGTGCCTACTCAACCGGGACAGCTGGGGCCAACGTCCTGACTTTC. Translating gives CAYSTGTAGANVLTF.

The V and J genes are TRBV6-1 and TRBJ1-5, with 7 bases aligning to TRBD1. The CDR3 has 17 amino acids. Trimming at V came to 1 base and at J to 1 base, leaving 7 bases not matched to a gene. From germline, CDR1 is MNHNS and CDR2 SASEGT. The CDR3 loop is CASSEEKGAFSNQPQHF. The DNA of the CDR3 is TGTGCCAGCAGTGAAGAGAAGGGGGCCTTCAGCAATCAGCCCCAGCATTTT.

The chain recombines TRBV5-1 with TRBJ2-2, with 11 positions matching TRBD1. V lost 4 bases to trimming and J lost 7 bases; unmatched junction nucleotides: 6. Germline CDR1 and CDR2: SGHRS and YFSETQ. The CDR3 sequence is 15 residues long. The CDR3 protein is CASSPRTGGIGELFF. The CDR3 nucleotides are TGCGCCAGCAGCCCGAGGACAGGGGGCATCGGGGAGCTGTTTTTT.

This clone was seen only once. J is TRBJ2-2 and V is TRBV7-2; 9 nucleotides line up with TRBD2. After removal of 2 bases from V and 3 bases from J, the junction contained 10 bases not matched to a gene. Per the germline V gene, CDR1 is SGHTA and CDR2 is FQGNSA. This CDR3 contains 18 residues. Here the CDR3 DNA reads TGTGCCAGCAGCTTATTTGTAGCGGGAGTTGGTTACACCGGGGAGCTGTTTTTT. It is translated as CASSLFVAGVGYTGELFF.

This chain connects TRBV3-1 (or the pseudogene TRBV3-2) to TRBJ2-2; TRBD1 aligns across 9 bases. The CDR3 covers 16 residues. V shed 2 bases and J 6 bases; nucleotides not matched to a gene: 7. Looked up from germline, CDR1 is LGHDT and CDR2 is YNNKEL (reference sequence). The CDR3: CASSQRGTGNPGELFF. For the CDR3, the DNA is TGTGCCAGCAGCCAAAGAGGGACAGGGAATCCCGGGGAGCTGTTTTTT.

The chain employs TRBV7-9 and TRBJ1-4; a weak D match, TRBD1 (6 bases). The V end lost 4 bases, the J end lost 5 bases, and 11 bases lay between the germline ends. From germline, CDR1 is SEHNR and CDR2 FQNEAQ (reference sequence). The CDR3 loop spans 14 amino acids. The CDR3 reads CASSSTGINEKLFF. CDR3 coding DNA: TGTGCCAGCAGCTCAACAGGGATAAATGAAAAACTGTTTTTT.

The chain links TRBV21-1 to TRBJ1-5; the table names TRBD1, a call not compared with the DNA. TRBV21-1 is described as a pseudogene. The CDR3 has 18 residues. The chain's CDR3 is CASSPKRTGKGGNQPQHF. CDR3 DNA sequence: TGTGCCAGCAGCCCAAAACGGACAGGGAAGGGGGGCAATCAGCCCCAGCATTTT.

The V gene is TRBV30, the J gene TRBJ2-1; 10 bases map to TRBD2. Germline loops: CDR1 GTSNPN, CDR2 SVGIG (reference sequence). CDR3 length: 14 amino acids. The J segment lost 0 bases and the V segment lost 5 bases, leaving 1 base of the junction unmatched. The CDR3 region has the DNA TGTGCCTGGGAGCGGGGGGGCTCCTACAATGAGCAGTTCTTC. Its translation is CAWERGGSYNEQFF.

The V call is TRBV6-6, the J call TRBJ2-1, with TRBD2 identical over 11 bases. From germline, CDR1 is MNHNY and CDR2 SVGAGI (reference sequence). J lost 4 bases, V lost 7 bases, and 3 bases had no gene match. The CDR3 length is 14 residues. Here the CDR3 DNA reads TGTGCCAGCACCAGACTAGCGGGGTACAATGAGCAGTTCTTC. This codes for CASTRLAGYNEQFF.

This chain connects TRBV27 to TRBJ2-7, with D perhaps matching TRBD1 (6 bases). V was cut by 3 bases and J by 0 bases, with 12 bases left in between. The CDR3 has 15 amino acids. Germline V gene sequence: CDR1 MNHEY, CDR2 SMNVEV (reference sequence). CDR3 bases: TGTGCCAGCAGTTTTACAGGGCCAAGCTCCTACGAGCAGTACTTC. Translated: CASSFTGPSSYEQYF.